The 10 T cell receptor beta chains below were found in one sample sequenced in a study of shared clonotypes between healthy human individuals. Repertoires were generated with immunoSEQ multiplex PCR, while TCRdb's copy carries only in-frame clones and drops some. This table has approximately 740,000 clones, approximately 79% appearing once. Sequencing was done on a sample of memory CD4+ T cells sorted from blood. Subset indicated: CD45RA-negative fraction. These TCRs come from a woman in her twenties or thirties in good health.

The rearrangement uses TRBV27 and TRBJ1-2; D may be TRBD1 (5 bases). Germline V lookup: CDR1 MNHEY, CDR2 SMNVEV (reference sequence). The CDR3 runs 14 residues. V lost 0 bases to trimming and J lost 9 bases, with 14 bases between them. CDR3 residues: CASSLSPGGRRYTF. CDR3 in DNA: TGTGCCAGCAGTTTATCCCCCGGGGGTCGTCGCTACACCTTC.

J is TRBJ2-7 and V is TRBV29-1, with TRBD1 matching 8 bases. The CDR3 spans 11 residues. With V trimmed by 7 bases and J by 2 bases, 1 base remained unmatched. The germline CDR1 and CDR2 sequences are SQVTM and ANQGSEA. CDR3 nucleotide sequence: TGCAGCGCGGGACAGGCCTACGAGCAGTACTTC. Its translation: CSAGQAYEQYF.

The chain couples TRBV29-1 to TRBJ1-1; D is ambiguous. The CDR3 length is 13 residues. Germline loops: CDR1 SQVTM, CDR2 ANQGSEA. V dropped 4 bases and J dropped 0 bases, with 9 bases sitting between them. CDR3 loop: CSVARVLNTEAFF. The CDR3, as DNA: TGCAGCGTTGCGAGGGTTCTGAACACTGAAGCTTTCTTT.

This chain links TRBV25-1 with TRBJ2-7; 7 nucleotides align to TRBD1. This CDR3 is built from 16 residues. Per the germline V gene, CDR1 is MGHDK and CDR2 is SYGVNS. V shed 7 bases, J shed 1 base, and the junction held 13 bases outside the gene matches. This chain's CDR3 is CASTPNLEGQSYEQYF. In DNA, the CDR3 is TGTGCCAGCACCCCAAATCTTGAGGGACAGTCCTACGAGCAGTACTTC.

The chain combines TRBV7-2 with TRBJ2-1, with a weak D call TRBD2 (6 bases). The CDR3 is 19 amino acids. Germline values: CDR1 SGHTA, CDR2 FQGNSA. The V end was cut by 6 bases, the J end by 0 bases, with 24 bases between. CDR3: CASRPHSSMYGSSYNEQFF. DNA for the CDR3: TGTGCCAGCAGACCTCATTCTAGCATGTACGGGAGCTCCTACAATGAGCAGTTCTTC.

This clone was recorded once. The CDR3 sequence is CASSVGLRNSYNEQFF. For the CDR3, the DNA is TGTGCCAGCAGCGTGGGGTTGAGGAACTCCTACAATGAGCAGTTCTTC. V is TRBV7-2 and J is TRBJ2-1; D not certain. The CDR3 consists of 16 residues. Trimming removed 5 bases from V and 0 bases from J, with 14 bases in between. Germline V gene sequence: CDR1 SGHTA, CDR2 FQGNSA.

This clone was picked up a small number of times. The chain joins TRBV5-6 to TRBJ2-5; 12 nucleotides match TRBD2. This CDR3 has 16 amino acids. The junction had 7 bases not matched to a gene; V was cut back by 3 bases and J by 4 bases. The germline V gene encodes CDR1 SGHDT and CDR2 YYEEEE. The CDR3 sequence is CASSSRLAGVRETQYF. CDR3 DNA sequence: TGTGCCAGCAGCTCCAGACTAGCGGGAGTCCGAGAGACCCAGTACTTC.

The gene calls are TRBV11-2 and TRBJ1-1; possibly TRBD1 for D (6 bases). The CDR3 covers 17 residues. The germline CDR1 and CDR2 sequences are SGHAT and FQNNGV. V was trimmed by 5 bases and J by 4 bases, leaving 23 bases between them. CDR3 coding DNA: TGTGCCAGCAGCCATAGAGGGGGTGTGGGGTTCCGCACTGAAGCTTTCTTT. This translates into CASSHRGGVGFRTEAFF.

CDR3 in DNA: TGTGCCAGCAGTGTGCGATCACCCCTCCACTTT. Amino acids: CASSVRSPLHF. The rearrangement joins TRBV2 to TRBJ1-6; no reliable D call. The V gene's germline CDR1 is SNHLY and CDR2 FYNNEI. The CDR3 is 11 residues long. The ends were cut back, 4 bases at V and 10 bases at J, with 5 bases in the middle. Based on the CDR3 plus reference TRBV2 and TRBJ1-6, the full variable domain is EPEVTQTPSHQVTQMGQEVILRCVPISNHLYFYWYRQILGQKVEFLVSFYNNEISEKSEIFDDQFSVERPDGSNFTLKIRSTKLEDSAMYFCASSVRSPLHFGNGTRLTVT.

Written as DNA, the CDR3 is TGTGCCAGCAGTGAATCCGGGACTAGCGGGACCACCGGGGAGCTGTTTTTT. Translating gives CASSESGTSGTTGELFF. This rearrangement joins TRBV6-1 to TRBJ2-2, with 13 nucleotides matching TRBD2. Looked up from germline, CDR1 is MNHNS and CDR2 is SASEGT. Unmatched junction bases numbered 4, after V lost 2 bases and J lost 4 bases. The CDR3 extends over 17 amino acids.